This T cell receptor (beta chain) was found in a study of T cells in tuberculosis. Study context: Blood was taken before or within 7 days of anti-tuberculosis therapy.

Time point denoted: new active TB diagnosis, blood taken before or within 7 days of starting treatment. HIV-seronegative South African adults aged 18 years or older had newly diagnosed active tuberculosis. Each donor contributed about 100,000 T cells on average, unsorted. Profiled with immunoSEQ multiplex PCR; TCRdb holds only in-frame clones, not every one. The data show fewer than 35,000 clones, around 88% seen once. V dropped 5 bases and J dropped 9 bases, with 11 bases sitting between them. The CDR3 covers 13 residues. The germline V gene has CDR1 SNHLY and CDR2 FYNNEI. This sequence originates from an adult with tuberculosis. The sample here was PBMCs, taken at tuberculosis diagnosis. This chain uses TRBV2 with TRBJ1-6, with D possibly TRBD1 on 5 matching bases. The CDR3 protein is CASSYQGTSPLHF. CDR3 coding DNA: TGTGCCAGCAGTTACCAGGGTACTTCACCCCTCCACTTT.